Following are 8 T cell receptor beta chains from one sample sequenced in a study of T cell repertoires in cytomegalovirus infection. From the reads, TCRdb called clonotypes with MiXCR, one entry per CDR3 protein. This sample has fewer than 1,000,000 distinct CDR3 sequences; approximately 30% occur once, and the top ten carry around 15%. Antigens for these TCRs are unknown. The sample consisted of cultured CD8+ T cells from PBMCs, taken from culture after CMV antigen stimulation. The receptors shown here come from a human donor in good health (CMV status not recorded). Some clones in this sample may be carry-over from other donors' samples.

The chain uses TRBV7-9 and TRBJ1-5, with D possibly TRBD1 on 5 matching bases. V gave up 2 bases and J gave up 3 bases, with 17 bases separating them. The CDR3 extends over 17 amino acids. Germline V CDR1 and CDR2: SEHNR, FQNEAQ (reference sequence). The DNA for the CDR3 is TGTGCCAGCAGCTTAATTGGGTTTGGGGGACCCAATCAGCCCCAGCATTTT. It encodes CASSLIGFGGPNQPQHF. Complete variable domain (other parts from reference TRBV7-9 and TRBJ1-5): DTGVSQNPRHKITKRGQNVTFRCDPISEHNRLYWYRQTLGQGPEFLTYFQNEAQLEKSRLLSDRFSAERPKGSFSTLEIQRTEQGDSAMYLCASSLIGFGGPNQPQHFGDGTRLSIL.

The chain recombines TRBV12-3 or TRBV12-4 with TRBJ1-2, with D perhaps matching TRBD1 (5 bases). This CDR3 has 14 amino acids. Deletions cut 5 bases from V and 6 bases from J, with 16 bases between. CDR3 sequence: CASSPGLGKDGYTF. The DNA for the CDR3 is TGTGCCAGCAGTCCGGGACTCGGGAAAGATGGCTACACCTTC.

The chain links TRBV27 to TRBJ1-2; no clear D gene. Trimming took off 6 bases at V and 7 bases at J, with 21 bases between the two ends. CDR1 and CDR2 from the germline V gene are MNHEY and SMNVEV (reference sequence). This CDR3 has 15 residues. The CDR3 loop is CASSWAFGVLSGYTF. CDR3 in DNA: TGTGCCAGCAGCTGGGCCTTCGGGGTACTGTCTGGCTACACCTTC.

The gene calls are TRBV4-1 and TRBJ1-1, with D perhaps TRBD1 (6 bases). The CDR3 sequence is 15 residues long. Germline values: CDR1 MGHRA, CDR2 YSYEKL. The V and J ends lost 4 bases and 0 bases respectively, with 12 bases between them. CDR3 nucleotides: TGCGCCAGCAGCCCCCATGGGGGCATGAACACTGAAGCTTTCTTT. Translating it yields CASSPHGGMNTEAFF.

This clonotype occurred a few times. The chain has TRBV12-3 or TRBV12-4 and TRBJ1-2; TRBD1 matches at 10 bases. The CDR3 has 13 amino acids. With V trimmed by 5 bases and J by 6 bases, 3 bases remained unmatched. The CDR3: CASSTGTGDGYTF. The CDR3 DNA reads TGTGCCAGCAGTACCGGGACAGGGGATGGCTACACCTTC.

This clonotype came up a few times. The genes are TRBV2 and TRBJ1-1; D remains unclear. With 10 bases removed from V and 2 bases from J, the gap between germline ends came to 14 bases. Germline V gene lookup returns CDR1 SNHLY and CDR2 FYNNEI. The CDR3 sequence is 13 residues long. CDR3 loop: CAIPVGFNTEAFF. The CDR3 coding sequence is TGTGCCATCCCCGTGGGGTTCAACACTGAAGCTTTCTTT.

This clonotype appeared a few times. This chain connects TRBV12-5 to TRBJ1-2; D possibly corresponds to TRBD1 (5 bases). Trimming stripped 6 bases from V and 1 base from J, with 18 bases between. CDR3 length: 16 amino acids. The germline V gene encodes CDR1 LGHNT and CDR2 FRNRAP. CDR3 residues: CASGLPSDIVNYGYTF. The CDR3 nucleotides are TGTGCTAGTGGCCTCCCGTCGGACATCGTTAACTATGGCTACACCTTC.

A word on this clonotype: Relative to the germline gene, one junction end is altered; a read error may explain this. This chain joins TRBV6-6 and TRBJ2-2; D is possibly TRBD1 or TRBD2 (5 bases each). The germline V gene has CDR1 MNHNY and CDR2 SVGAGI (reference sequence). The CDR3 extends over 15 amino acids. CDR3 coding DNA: TGTGCCAACAGTCCCCAAGGGGCGGGCACCGGGGAGCTGTTTTTT. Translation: CANSPQGAGTGELFF.